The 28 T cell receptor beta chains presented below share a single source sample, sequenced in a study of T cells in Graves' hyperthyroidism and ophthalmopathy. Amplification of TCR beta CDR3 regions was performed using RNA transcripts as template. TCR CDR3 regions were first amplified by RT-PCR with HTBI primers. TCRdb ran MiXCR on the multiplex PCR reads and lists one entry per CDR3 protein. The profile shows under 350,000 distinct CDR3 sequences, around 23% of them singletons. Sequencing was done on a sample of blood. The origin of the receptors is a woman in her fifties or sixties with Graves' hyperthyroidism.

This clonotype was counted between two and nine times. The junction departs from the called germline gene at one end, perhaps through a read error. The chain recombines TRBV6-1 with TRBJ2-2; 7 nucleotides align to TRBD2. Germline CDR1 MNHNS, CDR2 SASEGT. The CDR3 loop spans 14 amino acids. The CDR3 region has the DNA TGTGCCAGCAAAAGAGGGAGGGAGATCGGGGGGCTGTTTTTT. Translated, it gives CASKRGREIGGLFF.

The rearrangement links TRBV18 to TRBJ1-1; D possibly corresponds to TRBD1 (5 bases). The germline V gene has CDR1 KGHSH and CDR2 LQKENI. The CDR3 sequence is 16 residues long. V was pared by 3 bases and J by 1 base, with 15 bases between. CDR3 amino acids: CASSPPLGGGNTEAFF. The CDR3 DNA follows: TGTGCCAGCTCACCCCCATTGGGGGGGGGGAACACTGAAGCTTTCTTT.

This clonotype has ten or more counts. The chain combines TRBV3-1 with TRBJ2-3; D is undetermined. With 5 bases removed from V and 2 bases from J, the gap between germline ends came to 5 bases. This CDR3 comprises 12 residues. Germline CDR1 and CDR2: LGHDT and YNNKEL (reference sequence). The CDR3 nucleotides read TGTGCCAGCAGCTTAGTCACAGATACGCAGTATTTT. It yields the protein CASSLVTDTQYF.

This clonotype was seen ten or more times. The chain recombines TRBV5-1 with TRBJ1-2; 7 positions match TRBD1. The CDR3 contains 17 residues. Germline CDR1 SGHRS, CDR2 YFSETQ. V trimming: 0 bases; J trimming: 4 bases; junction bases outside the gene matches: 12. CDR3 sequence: CASSLAGTASKFYGYTF. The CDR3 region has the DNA TGCGCCAGCAGCTTGGCCGGGACAGCCTCCAAATTCTATGGCTACACCTTC.

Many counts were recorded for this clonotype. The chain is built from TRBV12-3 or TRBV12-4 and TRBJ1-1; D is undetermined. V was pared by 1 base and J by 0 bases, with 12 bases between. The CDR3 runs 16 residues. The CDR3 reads CASSLGAVGLNTEAFF. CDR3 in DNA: TGTGCCAGCAGTTTAGGGGCTGTGGGTTTGAACACTGAAGCTTTCTTT.

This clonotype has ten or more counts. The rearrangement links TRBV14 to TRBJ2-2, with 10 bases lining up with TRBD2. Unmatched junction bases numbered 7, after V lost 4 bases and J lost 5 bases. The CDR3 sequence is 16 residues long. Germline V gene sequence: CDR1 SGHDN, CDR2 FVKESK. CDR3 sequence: CASSPLAGVGTGELFF. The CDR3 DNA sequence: TGTGCCAGCAGCCCCCTAGCGGGAGTAGGAACCGGGGAGCTGTTTTTT.

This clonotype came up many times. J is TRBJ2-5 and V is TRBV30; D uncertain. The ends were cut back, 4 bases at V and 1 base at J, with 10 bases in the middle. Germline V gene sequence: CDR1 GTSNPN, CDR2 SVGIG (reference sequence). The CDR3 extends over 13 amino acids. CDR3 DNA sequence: TGTGCCTGGACCGGCAGATTCCAAGAGACCCAGTACTTC. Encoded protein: CAWTGRFQETQYF.

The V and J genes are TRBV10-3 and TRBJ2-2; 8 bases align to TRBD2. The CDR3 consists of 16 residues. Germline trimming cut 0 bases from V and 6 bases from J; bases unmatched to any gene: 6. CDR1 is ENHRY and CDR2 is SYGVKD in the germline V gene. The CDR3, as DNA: TGTGCCATCAGTGAGTCTCTAGCGGGCTCGTCCGGGGAGCTGTTTTTT. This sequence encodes CAISESLAGSSGELFF.

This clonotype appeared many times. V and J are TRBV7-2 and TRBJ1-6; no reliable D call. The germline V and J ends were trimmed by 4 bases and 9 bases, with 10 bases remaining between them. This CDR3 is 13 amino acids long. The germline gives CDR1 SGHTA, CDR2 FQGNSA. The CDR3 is CASSSTSRSPLHF. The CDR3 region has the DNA TGTGCCAGCAGCTCAACGAGTCGTTCACCCCTCCACTTT.

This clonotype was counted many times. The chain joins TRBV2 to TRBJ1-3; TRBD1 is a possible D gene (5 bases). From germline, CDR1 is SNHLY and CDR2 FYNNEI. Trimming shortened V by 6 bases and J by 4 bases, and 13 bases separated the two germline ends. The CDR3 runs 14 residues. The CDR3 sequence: CASRPGTEGNTIYF. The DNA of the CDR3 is TGTGCCAGCAGGCCCGGGACTGAAGGAAACACCATATATTTT.

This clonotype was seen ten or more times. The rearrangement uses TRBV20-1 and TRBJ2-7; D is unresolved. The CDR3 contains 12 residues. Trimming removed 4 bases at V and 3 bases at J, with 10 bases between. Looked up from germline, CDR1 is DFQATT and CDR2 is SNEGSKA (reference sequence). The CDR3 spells CSATTLGYEQYF. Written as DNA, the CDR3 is TGCAGTGCTACAACCCTAGGCTACGAGCAGTACTTC.

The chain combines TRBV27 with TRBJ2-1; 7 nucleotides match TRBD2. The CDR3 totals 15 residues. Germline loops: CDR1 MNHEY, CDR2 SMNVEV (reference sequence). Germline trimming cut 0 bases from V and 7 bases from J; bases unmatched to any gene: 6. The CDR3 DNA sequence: TGTGCCAGCAGTTTATCGATTGGGGGGGGGAATGAGCAGTTCTTC. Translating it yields CASSLSIGGGNEQFF.

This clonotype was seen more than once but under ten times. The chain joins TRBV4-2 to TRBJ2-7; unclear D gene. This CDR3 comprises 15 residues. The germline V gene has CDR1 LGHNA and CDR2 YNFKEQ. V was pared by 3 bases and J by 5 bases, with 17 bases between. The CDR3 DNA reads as TGTGCCAGCAGCCATGCTCCGGTTCGACCCCACGAGCAGTACTTC. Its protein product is CASSHAPVRPHEQYF.

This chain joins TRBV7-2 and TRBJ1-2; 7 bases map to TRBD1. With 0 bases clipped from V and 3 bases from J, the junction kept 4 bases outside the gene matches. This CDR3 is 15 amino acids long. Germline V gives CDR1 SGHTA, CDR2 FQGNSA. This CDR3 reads CASSLAEGAYYGYTF. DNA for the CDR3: TGTGCCAGCAGCTTAGCGGAGGGGGCCTACTATGGCTACACCTTC.

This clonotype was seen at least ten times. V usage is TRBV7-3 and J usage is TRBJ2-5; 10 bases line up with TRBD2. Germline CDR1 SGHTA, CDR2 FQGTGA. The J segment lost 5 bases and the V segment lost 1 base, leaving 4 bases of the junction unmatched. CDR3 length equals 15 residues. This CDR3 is CASSLRAGGMETQYF. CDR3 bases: TGTGCCAGCAGCTTAAGAGCGGGGGGGATGGAGACCCAGTACTTC.

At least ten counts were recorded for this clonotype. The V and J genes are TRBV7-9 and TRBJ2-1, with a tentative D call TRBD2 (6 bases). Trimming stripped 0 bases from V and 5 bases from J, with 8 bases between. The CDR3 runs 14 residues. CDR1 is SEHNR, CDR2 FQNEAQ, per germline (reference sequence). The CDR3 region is CASSLATGDNEQFF. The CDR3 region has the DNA TGTGCCAGCAGCTTAGCAACGGGAGACAATGAGCAGTTCTTC.

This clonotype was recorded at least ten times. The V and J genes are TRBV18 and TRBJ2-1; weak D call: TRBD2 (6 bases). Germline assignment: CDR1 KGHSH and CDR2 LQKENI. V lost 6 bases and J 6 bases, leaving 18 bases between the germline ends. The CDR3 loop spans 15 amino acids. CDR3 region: CASSHRDSWGNEQFF. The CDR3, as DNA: TGTGCCAGCTCGCACCGGGACTCCTGGGGCAATGAGCAGTTCTTC.

CDR3 in amino acids: CASSVAAGGSNTGELFF. CDR3 nucleotide sequence: TGTGCCAGCAGCGTTGCGGCGGGGGGCTCGAACACCGGGGAGCTGTTTTTT. The rearrangement joins TRBV9 to TRBJ2-2; 8 bases line up with TRBD2. Germline V gene data show CDR1 as SGDLS and CDR2 as YYNGEE. V was pared by 2 bases and J by 0 bases, with 6 bases of the junction left unmatched. The CDR3 is 17 amino acids.

CDR3 residues: CASSLTGADWHTF. The CDR3 DNA is TGTGCCAGCAGCTTAACGGGGGCAGACTGGCACACCTTC. The chain has TRBV7-3 and TRBJ1-2; a weak D match, TRBD1 (6 bases). Germline CDR1 SGHTA, CDR2 FQGTGA. This CDR3 comprises 13 residues. V shed 0 bases and J shed 12 bases, with 14 bases lying between them.

CDR3 sequence reads: CATSDPRTSGNGNEQFF. CDR3 in DNA: TGTGCCACCAGTGATCCCCGGACTAGCGGAAATGGGAATGAGCAGTTCTTC. This chain links TRBV24-1 with TRBJ2-1, with 10 bases lining up with TRBD2. Germline loops: CDR1 KGHDR, CDR2 SFDVKD. The CDR3 runs 17 residues. J gave up 7 bases and V 3 bases, and 11 bases lay outside the gene matches.

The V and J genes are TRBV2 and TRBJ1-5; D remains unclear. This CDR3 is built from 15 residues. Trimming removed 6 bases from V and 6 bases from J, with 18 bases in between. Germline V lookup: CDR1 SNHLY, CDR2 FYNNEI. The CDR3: CASSQASSGLQPQHF. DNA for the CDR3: TGTGCCAGCAGCCAAGCGTCTTCCGGGCTTCAGCCCCAGCATTTT.

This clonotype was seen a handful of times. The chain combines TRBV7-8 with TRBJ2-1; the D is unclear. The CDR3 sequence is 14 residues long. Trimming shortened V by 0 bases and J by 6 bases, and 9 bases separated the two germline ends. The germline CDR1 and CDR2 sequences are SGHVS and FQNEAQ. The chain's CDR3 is CASSLAISFNEQFF. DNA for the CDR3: TGTGCCAGCAGCTTAGCAATATCGTTCAATGAGCAGTTCTTC.

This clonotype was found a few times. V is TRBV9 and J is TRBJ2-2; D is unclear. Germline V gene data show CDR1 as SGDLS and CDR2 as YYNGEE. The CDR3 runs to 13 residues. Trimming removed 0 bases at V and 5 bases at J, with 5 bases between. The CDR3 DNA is TGTGCCAGCAGCGTAGCTACAACCGGGGAGCTGTTTTTT. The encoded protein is CASSVATTGELFF. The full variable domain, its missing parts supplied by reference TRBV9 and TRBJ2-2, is DSGVTQTPKHLITATGQRVTLRCSPRSGDLSVYWYQQSLDQGLQFLIQYYNGEERAKGNILERFSAQQFPDLHSELNLSSLELGDSALYFCASSVATTGELFFGEGSRLTVL.

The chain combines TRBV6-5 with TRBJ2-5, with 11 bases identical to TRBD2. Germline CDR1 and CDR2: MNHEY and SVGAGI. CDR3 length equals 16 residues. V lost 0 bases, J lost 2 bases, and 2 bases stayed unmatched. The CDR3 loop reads CASSYSLAGGQETQYF. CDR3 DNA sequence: TGTGCCAGCAGTTACTCGCTAGCGGGGGGTCAAGAGACCCAGTACTTC.

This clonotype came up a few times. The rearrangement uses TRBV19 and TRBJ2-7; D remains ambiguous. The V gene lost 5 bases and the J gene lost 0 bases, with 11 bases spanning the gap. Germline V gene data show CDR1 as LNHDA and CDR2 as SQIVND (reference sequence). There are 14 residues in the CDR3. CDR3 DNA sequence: TGTGCCAGTAGTCTCCTCGGTGGCTCCTACGAGCAGTACTTC. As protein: CASSLLGGSYEQYF.

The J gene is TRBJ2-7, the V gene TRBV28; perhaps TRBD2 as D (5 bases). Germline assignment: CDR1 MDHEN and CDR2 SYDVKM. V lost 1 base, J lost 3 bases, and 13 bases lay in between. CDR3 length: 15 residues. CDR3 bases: TGTGCCAGCAGTTTATATGAGGGCGGCGGCTACGAGCAGTACTTC. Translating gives CASSLYEGGGYEQYF. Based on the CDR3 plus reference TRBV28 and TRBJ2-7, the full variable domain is DVKVTQSSRYLVKRTGEKVFLECVQDMDHENMFWYRQDPGLGLRLIYFSYDVKMKEKGDIPEGYSVSREKKERFSLILESASTNQTSMYLCASSLYEGGGYEQYFGPGTRLTVT.

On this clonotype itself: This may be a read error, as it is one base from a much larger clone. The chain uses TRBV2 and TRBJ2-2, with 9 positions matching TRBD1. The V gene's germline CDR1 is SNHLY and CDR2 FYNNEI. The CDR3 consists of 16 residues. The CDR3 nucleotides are TGTGCCAGCAGAAACCGGGACAGGGTTTTCACCGGGGAGCTGCTTTTT. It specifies CASRNRDRVFTGELLF.

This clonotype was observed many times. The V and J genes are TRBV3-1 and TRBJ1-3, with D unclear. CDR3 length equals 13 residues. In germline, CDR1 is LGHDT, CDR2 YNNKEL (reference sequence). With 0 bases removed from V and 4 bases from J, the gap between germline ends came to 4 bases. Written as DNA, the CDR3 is TGTGCCAGCAGCCAAGAAGCAGGAAACACCATATATTTT. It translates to CASSQEAGNTIYF.